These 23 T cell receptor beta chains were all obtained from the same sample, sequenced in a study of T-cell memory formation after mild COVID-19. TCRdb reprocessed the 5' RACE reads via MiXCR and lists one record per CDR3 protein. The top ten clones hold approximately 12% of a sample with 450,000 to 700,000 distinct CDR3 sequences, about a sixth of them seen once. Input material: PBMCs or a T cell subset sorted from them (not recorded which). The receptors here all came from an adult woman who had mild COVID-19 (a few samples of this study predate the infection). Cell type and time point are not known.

CDR3 in DNA: TGTGCCAGCAGTTTGATCGGAGGAGAGCAGTACTTC. Translation: CASSLIGGEQYF. This chain joins TRBV6-2 or TRBV6-3 and TRBJ2-7; tentative D call: TRBD2 (5 bases). V gave up 4 bases and J gave up 7 bases, with 11 bases separating them. Germline loops: CDR1 MNHEY, CDR2 SVGEGT. The CDR3 consists of 12 residues.

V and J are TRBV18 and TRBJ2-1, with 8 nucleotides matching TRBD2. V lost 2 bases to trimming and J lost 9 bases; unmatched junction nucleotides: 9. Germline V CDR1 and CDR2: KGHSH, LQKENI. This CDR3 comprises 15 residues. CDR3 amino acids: CASSPEREGLGEQFF. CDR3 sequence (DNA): TGTGCCAGCTCACCAGAACGGGAGGGCCTGGGTGAGCAGTTCTTC.

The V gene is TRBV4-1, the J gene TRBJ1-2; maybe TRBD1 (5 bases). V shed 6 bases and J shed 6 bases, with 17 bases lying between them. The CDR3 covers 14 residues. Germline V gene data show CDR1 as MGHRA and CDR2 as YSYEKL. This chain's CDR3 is CASRQTGDLNGYTF. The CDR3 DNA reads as TGCGCCAGCAGGCAAACGGGGGACCTAAATGGCTACACCTTC.

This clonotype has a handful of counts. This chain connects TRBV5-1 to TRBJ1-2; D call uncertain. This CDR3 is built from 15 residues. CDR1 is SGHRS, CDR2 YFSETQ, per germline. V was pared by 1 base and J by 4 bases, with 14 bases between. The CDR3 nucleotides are TGCGCCAGCAGCTTGTCTTCAGGAAGCCGCTATGGCTACACCTTC. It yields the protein CASSLSSGSRYGYTF.

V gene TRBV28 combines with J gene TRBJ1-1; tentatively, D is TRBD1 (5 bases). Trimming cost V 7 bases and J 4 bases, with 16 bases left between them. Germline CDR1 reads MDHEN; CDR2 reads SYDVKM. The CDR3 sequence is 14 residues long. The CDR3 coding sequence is TGTGCCAGCAATGAGAAATCGAGGGGCACTGAAGCTTTCTTT. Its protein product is CASNEKSRGTEAFF. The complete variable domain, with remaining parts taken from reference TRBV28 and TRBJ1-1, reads DVKVTQSSRYLVKRTGEKVFLECVQDMDHENMFWYRQDPGLGLRLIYFSYDVKMKEKGDIPEGYSVSREKKERFSLILESASTNQTSMYLCASNEKSRGTEAFFGQGTRLTVV.

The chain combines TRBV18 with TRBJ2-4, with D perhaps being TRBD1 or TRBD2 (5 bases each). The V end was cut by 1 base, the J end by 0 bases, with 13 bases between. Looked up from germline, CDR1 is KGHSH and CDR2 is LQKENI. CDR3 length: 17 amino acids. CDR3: CASSPLGPQAAKNIQYF. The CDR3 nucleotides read TGTGCCAGCTCACCACTGGGACCTCAAGCAGCCAAAAACATTCAGTACTTC.

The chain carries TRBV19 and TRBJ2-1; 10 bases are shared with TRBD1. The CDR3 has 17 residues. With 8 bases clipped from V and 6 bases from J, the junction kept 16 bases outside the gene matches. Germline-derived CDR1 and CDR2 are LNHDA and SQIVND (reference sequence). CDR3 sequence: CASSSLPGQGKSNEQFF. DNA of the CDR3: TGTGCCAGTTCCTCGCTTCCGGGACAGGGGAAGTCCAATGAGCAGTTCTTC. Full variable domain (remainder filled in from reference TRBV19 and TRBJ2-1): DGGITQSPKYLFRKEGQNVTLSCEQNLNHDAMYWYRQDPGQGLRLIYYSQIVNDFQKGDIAEGYSVSREKKESFPLTVTSAQKNPTAFYLCASSSLPGQGKSNEQFFGPGTRLTVL.

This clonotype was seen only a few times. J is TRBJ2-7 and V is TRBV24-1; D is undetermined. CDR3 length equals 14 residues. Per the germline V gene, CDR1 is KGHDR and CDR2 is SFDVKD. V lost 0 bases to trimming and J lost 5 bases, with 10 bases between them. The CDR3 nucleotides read TGTGCCACCAGTGATTTGTTGGGTGGCGACGAGCAGTACTTC. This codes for CATSDLLGGDEQYF.

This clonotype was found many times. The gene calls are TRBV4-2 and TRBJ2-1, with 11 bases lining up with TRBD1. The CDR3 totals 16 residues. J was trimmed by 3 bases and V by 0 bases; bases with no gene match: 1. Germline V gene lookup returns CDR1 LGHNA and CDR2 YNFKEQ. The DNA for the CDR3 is TGTGCCAGCAGCCAAGATGGGACAGGGGGCTACAATGAGCAGTTCTTC. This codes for CASSQDGTGGYNEQFF.

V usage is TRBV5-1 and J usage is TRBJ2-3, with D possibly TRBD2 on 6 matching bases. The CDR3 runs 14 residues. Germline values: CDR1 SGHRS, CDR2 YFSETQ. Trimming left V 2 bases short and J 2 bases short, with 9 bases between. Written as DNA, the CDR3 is TGCGCCAGCAGCTTCCTAGCGTCCACAGATACGCAGTATTTT. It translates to CASSFLASTDTQYF.

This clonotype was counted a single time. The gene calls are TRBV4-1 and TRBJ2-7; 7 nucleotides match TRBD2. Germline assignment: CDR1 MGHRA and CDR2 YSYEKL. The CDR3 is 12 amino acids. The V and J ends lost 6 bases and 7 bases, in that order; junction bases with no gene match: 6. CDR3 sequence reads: CASSLRREEQYF. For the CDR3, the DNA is TGCGCCAGCAGTCTGAGGCGGGAGGAGCAGTACTTC.

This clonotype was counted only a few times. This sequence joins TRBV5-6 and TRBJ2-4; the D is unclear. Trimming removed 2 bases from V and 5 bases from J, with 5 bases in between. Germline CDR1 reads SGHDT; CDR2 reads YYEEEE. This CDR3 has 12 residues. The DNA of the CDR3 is TGTGCCAGCAGCTTTGTAGAAAACATTCAGTACTTC. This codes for CASSFVENIQYF.

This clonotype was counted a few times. CDR3 coding DNA: TGTGCCAGCAGTTCATCGGAGACCCATGAGCAGTTCTTC. Amino acids: CASSSSETHEQFF. The V and J genes are TRBV6-2 or TRBV6-3 and TRBJ2-1; no reliable D call. The germline V and J ends were trimmed by 4 bases and 8 bases, with 12 bases remaining between them. Germline V gives CDR1 MNHEY, CDR2 SVGEGT. The CDR3 extends over 13 amino acids.

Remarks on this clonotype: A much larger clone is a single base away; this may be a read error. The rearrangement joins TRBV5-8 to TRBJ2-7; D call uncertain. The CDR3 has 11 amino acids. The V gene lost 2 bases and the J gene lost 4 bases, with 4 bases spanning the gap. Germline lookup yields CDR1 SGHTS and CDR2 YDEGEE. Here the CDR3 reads CASSFLYEQYF. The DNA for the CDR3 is TGTGCCAGCAGCTTCCTGTACGAGCAGTACTTC. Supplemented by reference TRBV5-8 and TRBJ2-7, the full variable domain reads EAGVTQSPTHLIKTRGQQATLRCSPISGHTSVYWYQQALGLGLQFLLWYDEGEERNRGNFPPRFSGRQFPNYSSELNVNALELEDSALYLCASSFLYEQYFGPGTRLTVT.

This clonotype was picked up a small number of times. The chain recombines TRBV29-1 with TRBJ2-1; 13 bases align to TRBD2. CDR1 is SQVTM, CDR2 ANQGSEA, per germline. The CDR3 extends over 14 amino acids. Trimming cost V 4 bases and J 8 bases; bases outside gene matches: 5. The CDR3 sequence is CSVAPGLAGHEQFF. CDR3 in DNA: TGCAGCGTTGCCCCGGGACTAGCGGGACATGAGCAGTTCTTC.

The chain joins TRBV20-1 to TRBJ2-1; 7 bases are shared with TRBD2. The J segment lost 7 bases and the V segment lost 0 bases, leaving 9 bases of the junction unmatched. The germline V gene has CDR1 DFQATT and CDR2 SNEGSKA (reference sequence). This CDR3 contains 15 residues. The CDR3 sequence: CSARETSQFQNEQFF. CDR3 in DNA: TGCAGTGCTAGAGAGACTAGCCAATTTCAAAATGAGCAGTTCTTC.

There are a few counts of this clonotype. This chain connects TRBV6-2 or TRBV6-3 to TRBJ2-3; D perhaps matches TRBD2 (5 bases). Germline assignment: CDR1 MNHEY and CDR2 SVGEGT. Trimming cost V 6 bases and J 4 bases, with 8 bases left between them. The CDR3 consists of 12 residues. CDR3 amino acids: CASRDFPDTQYF. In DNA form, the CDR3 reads TGTGCCAGCAGGGACTTCCCAGATACGCAGTATTTT.

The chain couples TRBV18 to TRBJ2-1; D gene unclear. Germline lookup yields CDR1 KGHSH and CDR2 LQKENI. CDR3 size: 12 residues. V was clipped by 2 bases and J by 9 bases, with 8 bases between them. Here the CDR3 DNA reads TGTGCCAGCTCACCAGGCGAAGCTGAGCAGTTCTTC. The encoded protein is CASSPGEAEQFF.

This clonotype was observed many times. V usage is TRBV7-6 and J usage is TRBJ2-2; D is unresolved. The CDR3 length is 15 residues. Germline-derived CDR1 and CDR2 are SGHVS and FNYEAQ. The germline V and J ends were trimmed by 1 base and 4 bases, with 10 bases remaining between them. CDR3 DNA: TGTGCCAGCAGCTTAGTAGCTTTTTCCACCGGGGAGCTGTTTTTT. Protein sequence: CASSLVAFSTGELFF.

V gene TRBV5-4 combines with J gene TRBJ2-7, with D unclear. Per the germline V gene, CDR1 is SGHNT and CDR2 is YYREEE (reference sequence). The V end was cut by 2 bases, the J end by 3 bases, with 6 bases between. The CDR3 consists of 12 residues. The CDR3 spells CASSLWGYEQYF. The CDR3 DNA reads TGTGCCAGCAGCTTATGGGGCTACGAGCAGTACTTC.

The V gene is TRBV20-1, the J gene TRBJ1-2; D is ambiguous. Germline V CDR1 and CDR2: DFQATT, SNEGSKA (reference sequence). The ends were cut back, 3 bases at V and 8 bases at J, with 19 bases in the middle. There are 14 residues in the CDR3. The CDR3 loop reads CSASSSGLGWGYTF. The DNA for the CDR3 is TGCAGTGCTAGCTCGTCGGGCCTCGGCTGGGGCTACACCTTC.

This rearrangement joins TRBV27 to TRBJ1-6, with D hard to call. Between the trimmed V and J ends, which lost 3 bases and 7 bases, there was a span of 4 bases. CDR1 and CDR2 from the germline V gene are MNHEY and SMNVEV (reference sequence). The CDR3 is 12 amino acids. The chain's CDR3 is CASSFRNSPLHF. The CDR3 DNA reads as TGTGCCAGCAGTTTCCGCAATTCACCCCTCCACTTT.

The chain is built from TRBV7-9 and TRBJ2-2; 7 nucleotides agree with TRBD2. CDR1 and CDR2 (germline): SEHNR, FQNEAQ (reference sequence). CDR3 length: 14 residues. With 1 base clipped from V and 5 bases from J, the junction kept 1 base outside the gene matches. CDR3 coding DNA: TGTGCCAGCAGCTTAGACGGGGGGACCGGGGAGCTGTTTTTT. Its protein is CASSLDGGTGELFF.